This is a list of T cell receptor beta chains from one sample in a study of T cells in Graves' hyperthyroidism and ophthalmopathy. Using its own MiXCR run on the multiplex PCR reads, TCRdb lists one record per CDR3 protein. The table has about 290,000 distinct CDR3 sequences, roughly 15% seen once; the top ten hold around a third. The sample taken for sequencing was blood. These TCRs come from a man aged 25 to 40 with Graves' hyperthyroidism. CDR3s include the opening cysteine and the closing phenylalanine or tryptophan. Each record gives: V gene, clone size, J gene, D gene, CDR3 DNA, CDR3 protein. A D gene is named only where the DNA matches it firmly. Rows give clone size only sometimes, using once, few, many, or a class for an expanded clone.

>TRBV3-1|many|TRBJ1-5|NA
TGTGCCAGCAGCCCCCGGTTGGGCAATCAGCCCCAGCATTTT
CASSPRLGNQPQHF
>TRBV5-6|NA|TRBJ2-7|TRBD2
TGTGCCAGCAGCCTTTGGCTAGCGGATCTCTACGAGCAGTACTTC
CASSLWLADLYEQYF
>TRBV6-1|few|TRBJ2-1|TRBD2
TGTGCCAGCAGCCCATCCAGGAGCGGGGCCTACAATGAGCAGTTCTTC
CASSPSRSGAYNEQFF
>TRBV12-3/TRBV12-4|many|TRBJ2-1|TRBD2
TGTGCCAGCAGTCAACCCCTAGCGGCTTACAATGAGCAGTTCTTC
CASSQPLAAYNEQFF
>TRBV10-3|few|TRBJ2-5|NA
TGTGCCATCACAGGTCGGCAGGGTGAGACCCAGTACTTC
CAITGRQGETQYF
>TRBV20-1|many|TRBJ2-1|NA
TGCAGTGCTAGAGATTATCAGGAATCCCACAATGAGCAGTTCTTC
CSARDYQESHNEQFF
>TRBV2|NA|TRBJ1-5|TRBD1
TGTGCCAGCAGTTGGACAGGGGGCGATCAGCCCCAGCATTTT
CASSWTGGDQPQHF
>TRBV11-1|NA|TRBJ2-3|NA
TGTGCCAGCAGCAACCCGGTGGAGGGGGTGAGCACAGATACGCAGTATTTT
CASSNPVEGVSTDTQYF
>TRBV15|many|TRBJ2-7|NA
TGTGCCACCAGCAGAACACAGGGATACGAGCAGTACTTC
CATSRTQGYEQYF
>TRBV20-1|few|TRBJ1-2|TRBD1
TGCAGTGCAGGGGGCTTGAACTATGGCTACACCTTC
CSAGGLNYGYTF
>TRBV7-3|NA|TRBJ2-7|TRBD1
TGTGCCAGCAGCCCACTGGACAGGGAAGGCTATACAGTCGACGAGCAGTACTTC
CASSPLDREGYTVDEQYF